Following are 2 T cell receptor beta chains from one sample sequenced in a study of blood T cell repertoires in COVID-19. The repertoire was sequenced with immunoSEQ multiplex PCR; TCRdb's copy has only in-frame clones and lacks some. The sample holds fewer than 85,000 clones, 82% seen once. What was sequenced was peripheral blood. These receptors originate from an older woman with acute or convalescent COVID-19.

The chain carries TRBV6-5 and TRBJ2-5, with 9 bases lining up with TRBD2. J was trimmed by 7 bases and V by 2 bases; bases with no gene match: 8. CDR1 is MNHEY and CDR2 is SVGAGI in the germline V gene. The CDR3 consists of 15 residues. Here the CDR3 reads CASSYPTGRGGTQYF. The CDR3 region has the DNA TGTGCCAGCAGTTACCCCACCGGGCGGGGGGGGACCCAGTACTTC.

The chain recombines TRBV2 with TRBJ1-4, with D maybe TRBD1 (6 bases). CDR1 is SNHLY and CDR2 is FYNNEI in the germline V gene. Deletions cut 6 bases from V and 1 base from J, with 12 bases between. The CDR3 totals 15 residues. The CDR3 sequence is CASRPSRGTNEKLFF. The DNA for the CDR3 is TGTGCCAGCAGGCCTTCCAGGGGAACTAATGAAAAACTGTTTTTT.